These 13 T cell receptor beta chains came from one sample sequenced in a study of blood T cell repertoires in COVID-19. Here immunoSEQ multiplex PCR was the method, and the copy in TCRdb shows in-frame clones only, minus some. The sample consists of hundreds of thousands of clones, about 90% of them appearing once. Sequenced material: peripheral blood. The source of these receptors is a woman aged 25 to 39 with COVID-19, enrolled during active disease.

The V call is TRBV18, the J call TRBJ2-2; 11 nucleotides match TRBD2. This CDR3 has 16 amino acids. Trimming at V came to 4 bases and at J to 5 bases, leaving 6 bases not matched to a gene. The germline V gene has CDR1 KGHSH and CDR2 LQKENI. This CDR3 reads CASSRASGRTTGELFF. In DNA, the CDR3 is TGTGCCAGCTCACGAGCTAGCGGGAGGACTACCGGGGAGCTGTTTTTT.

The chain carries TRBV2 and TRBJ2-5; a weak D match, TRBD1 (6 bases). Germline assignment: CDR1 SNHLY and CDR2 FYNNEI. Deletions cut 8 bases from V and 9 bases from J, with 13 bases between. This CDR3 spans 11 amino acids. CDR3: CASSVGAPQYF. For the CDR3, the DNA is TGTGCCAGCTCTGTGGGGGCCCCCCAGTACTTC.

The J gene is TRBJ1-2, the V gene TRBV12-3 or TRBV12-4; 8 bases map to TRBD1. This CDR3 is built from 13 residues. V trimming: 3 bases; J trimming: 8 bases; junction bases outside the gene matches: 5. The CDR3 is CASSLGRGRGYTF. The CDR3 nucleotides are TGTGCCAGCAGTTTGGGCAGGGGGCGAGGCTACACCTTC.

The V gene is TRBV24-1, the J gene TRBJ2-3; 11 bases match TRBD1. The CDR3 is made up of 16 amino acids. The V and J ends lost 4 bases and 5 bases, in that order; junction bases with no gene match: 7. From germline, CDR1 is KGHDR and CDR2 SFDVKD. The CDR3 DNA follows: TGTGCCACCAGTGACTGGACAGGGGGCGGTGGAGATACGCAGTATTTT. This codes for CATSDWTGGGGDTQYF.

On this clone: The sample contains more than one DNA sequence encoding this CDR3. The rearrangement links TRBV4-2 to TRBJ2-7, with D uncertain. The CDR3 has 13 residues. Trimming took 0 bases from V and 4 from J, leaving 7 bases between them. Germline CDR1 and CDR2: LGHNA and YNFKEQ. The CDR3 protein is CASSQDLEYEQYF. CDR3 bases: TGTGCCAGCAGCCAAGATCTTGAGTACGAGCAGTACTTC.

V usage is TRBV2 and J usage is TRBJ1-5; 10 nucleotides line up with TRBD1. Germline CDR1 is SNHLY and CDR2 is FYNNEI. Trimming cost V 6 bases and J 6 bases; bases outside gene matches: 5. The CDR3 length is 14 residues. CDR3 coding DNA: TGTGCCAGCAGCCCGACAGGGGGCGGTCAGCCCCAGCATTTT. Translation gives CASSPTGGGQPQHF.

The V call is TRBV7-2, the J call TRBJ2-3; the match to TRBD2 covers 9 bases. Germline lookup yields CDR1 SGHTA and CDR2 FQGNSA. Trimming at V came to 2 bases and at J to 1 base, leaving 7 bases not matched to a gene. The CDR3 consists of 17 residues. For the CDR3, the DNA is TGTGCCAGCAGCTTACCCCTCCGCGGGGGGGGCACAGATACGCAGTATTTT. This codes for CASSLPLRGGGTDTQYF.

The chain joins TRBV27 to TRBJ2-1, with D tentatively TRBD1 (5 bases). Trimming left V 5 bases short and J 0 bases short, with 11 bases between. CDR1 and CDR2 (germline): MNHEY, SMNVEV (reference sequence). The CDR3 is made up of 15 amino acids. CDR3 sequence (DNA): TGTGCCAGCAGTGACAGCGTGGGCTCCTACAATGAGCAGTTCTTC. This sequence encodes CASSDSVGSYNEQFF.

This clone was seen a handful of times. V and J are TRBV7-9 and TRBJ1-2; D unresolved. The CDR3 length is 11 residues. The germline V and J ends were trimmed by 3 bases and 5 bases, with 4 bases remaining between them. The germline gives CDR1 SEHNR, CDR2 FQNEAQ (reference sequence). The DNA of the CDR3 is TGTGCCAGCAGCTTTGCGTATGGCTACACCTTC. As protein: CASSFAYGYTF.

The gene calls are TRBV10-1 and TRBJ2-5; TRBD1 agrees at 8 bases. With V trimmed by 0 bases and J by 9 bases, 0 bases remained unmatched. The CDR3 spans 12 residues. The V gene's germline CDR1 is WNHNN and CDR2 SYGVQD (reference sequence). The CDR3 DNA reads TGCGCCAGCAGTGAGTCCAGGGGGCCCCAGTACTTC. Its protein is CASSESRGPQYF.

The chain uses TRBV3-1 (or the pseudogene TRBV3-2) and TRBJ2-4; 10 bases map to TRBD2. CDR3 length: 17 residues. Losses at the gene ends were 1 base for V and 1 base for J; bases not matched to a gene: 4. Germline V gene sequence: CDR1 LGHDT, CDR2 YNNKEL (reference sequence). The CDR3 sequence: CASSQGTSGDAKNIQYF. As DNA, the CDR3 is TGTGCCAGCAGCCAAGGGACTAGCGGAGATGCCAAAAACATTCAGTACTTC.

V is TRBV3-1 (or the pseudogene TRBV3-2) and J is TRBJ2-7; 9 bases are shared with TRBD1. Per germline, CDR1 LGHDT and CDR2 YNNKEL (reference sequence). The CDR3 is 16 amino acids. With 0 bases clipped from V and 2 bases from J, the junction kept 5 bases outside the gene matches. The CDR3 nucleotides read TGTGCCAGCAGCCAAGATCTGGGACAGGGTCCCTACGAGCAGTACGTC. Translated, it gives CASSQDLGQGPYEQYV.

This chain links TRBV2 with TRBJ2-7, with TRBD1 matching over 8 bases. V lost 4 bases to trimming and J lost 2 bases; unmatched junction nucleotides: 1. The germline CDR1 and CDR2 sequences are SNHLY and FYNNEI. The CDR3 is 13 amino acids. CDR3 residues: CASSGQGTYEQYV. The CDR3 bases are TGTGCCAGCAGTGGACAGGGGACCTACGAGCAGTACGTC.